Shown below are 20 T cell receptor beta chains from a single sample sequenced in a study of blood T cell repertoires in COVID-19. Clones were read by immunoSEQ multiplex PCR, and TCRdb kept only the in-frame ones, dropping some. The sample consists of 380,000 or so clones, around 90% of them appearing once. The sample was peripheral blood. The receptors stem from a man aged 40-49 years with acute or convalescent COVID-19.

The J gene is TRBJ1-4, the V gene TRBV27; D is undetermined. The CDR3 covers 15 residues. The germline V gene has CDR1 MNHEY and CDR2 SMNVEV (reference sequence). V lost 1 base and J 5 bases, leaving 11 bases between the germline ends. CDR3 sequence: CASSLYRGANEKLFF. CDR3 coding DNA: TGTGCCAGCAGTTTATATCGGGGAGCCAATGAAAAACTGTTTTTT. Combining the CDR3 with reference TRBV27 and TRBJ1-4 gives the whole variable domain EAQVTQNPRYLITVTGKKLTVTCSQNMNHEYMSWYRQDPGLGLRQIYYSMNVEVTDKGDVPEGYKVSRKEKRNFPLILESPSPNQTSLYFCASSLYRGANEKLFFGSGTQLSVL.

The chain employs TRBV6-5 and TRBJ1-1; D gene unclear. Per the germline V gene, CDR1 is MNHEY and CDR2 is SVGAGI. V was pared by 6 bases and J by 4 bases, with 15 bases between. The length of the CDR3 is 14 residues. CDR3 region: CASSLWARGTEAFF. For the CDR3, the DNA is TGTGCCAGCAGCCTGTGGGCCCGGGGCACTGAAGCTTTCTTT.

This chain joins TRBV4-3 and TRBJ1-4, with TRBD1 as a possible D gene (5 bases). CDR1 is LGHNA, CDR2 YSLEER, per germline. Trimming pared 0 bases from V and 6 bases from J, leaving 11 bases between. This CDR3 has 15 amino acids. Here the CDR3 DNA reads TGCGCCAGCAGCCAAGAATCGGGGGTGGATGAAAAACTGTTTTTT. Its protein is CASSQESGVDEKLFF.

The chain combines TRBV3-1 (or the pseudogene TRBV3-2) with TRBJ1-1, with a weak D call TRBD1 (6 bases). The CDR3 runs to 14 residues. Germline CDR1 and CDR2: LGHDT and YNNKEL (reference sequence). The V end was cut by 4 bases, the J end by 6 bases, with 15 bases between. The CDR3 spells CASSPWGLGAEAFF. The DNA for the CDR3 is TGTGCCAGCAGCCCTTGGGGGCTTGGCGCTGAAGCTTTCTTT.

Comments on this clone: The same CDR3 also results from other DNA sequences found in this sample. This chain links TRBV3-1 (or the pseudogene TRBV3-2) with TRBJ1-1; tentatively, D is TRBD1 (6 bases). V was pared by 4 bases and J by 0 bases, with 6 bases between. The CDR3 contains 13 residues. Germline V CDR1 and CDR2: LGHDT, YNNKEL (reference sequence). DNA of the CDR3: TGTGCCAGCAGCCCAGGGGTGAACACTGAAGCTTTCTTT. Its protein product is CASSPGVNTEAFF.

The chain joins TRBV9 to TRBJ2-7; 8 bases fit TRBD2. CDR3 length: 15 amino acids. The trim removed 0 bases at V and 4 bases at J, leaving 6 bases unmatched. Germline V gives CDR1 SGDLS, CDR2 YYNGEE. The CDR3 DNA is TGTGCCAGCAGCGTAGCAGCGGGAGTATCATACGAGCAGTACTTC. Its translation is CASSVAAGVSYEQYF.

This chain connects TRBV27 to TRBJ2-7, with 8 bases that match TRBD1. The germline V gene encodes CDR1 MNHEY and CDR2 SMNVEV (reference sequence). This CDR3 has 14 residues. The V gene end was trimmed by 3 bases and the J gene end by 3 bases; junction bases not matched to a gene: 4. In DNA, the CDR3 is TGTGCCAGCAGTTTTGACAGGGGTAACTACGAGCAGTACTTC. This codes for CASSFDRGNYEQYF.

The V and J genes are TRBV7-9 and TRBJ1-1; D call uncertain. This CDR3 is built from 14 residues. Germline CDR1 reads SEHNR; CDR2 reads FQNEAQ (reference sequence). V was clipped by 5 bases and J by 4 bases, with 14 bases between them. The CDR3, as DNA: TGTGCCAGCAGCCCAAGGAGGAGTCCCACTGAAGCTTTCTTT. The encoded protein is CASSPRRSPTEAFF. The full variable domain, rest sourced from reference TRBV7-9 and TRBJ1-1, is DTGVSQNPRHKITKRGQNVTFRCDPISEHNRLYWYRQTLGQGPEFLTYFQNEAQLEKSRLLSDRFSAERPKGSFSTLEIQRTEQGDSAMYLCASSPRRSPTEAFFGQGTRLTVV.

The chain has TRBV6-5 and TRBJ2-7; D possibly corresponds to TRBD1 (5 bases). The CDR3 has 16 amino acids. Germline assignment: CDR1 MNHEY and CDR2 SVGAGI. V shed 2 bases and J shed 0 bases, with 14 bases lying between them. CDR3 in amino acids: CASSYLGQGSSYEQYF. The CDR3 region has the DNA TGTGCCAGCAGTTACCTTGGGCAGGGATCCTCCTACGAGCAGTACTTC.

This clone was found a few times. The rearrangement links TRBV7-2 to TRBJ1-1, with D uncertain. V lost 2 bases to trimming and J lost 2 bases, with 9 bases between them. The CDR3 spans 14 residues. Germline V CDR1 and CDR2: SGHTA, FQGNSA. In DNA form, the CDR3 reads TGTGCCAGCAGCTTACGGGTAACCAACACTGAAGCTTTCTTT. It translates to CASSLRVTNTEAFF.

This chain uses TRBV28 with TRBJ1-5; TRBD1 matches 7 bases. With 5 bases clipped from V and 2 bases from J, the junction kept 12 bases outside the gene matches. CDR1 and CDR2 (germline): MDHEN, SYDVKM. The CDR3 has 17 residues. The CDR3 DNA sequence: TGTGCCAGCAGTGGGGACAGCCCAGGCGTGGGCAATCAGCCCCAGCATTTT. Residues: CASSGDSPGVGNQPQHF. Looking up the rest from reference TRBV28 and TRBJ1-5 gives the full variable domain: DVKVTQSSRYLVKRTGEKVFLECVQDMDHENMFWYRQDPGLGLRLIYFSYDVKMKEKGDIPEGYSVSREKKERFSLILESASTNQTSMYLCASSGDSPGVGNQPQHFGDGTRLSIL.

The gene calls are TRBV5-5 and TRBJ1-4; 10 bases map to TRBD1. The CDR3 extends over 15 amino acids. Germline lookup yields CDR1 SGHKS and CDR2 YYEKEE (reference sequence). V shed 3 bases, J shed 6 bases, and the junction held 5 bases outside the gene matches. This CDR3 is CASSSPGQGYEKLFF. The CDR3 region has the DNA TGTGCCAGCAGCTCCCCGGGACAGGGGTATGAAAAACTGTTTTTT.

Written as DNA, the CDR3 is TGTGCCACCAGTGATTTGGACCGTACCGGGACTAGTACCTACAATGAGCAGTTCTTC. This gives the protein CATSDLDRTGTSTYNEQFF. The gene calls are TRBV24-1 and TRBJ2-1, with 8 bases matching TRBD2. The CDR3 consists of 19 residues. Trimming cost V 0 bases and J 2 bases; bases outside gene matches: 11. CDR1 is KGHDR and CDR2 is SFDVKD in the germline V gene.

This clone occurred once. The chain combines TRBV18 with TRBJ2-1; 8 bases match TRBD2. The CDR3 spans 17 residues. With V trimmed by 3 bases and J by 7 bases, 14 bases remained unmatched. The germline V gene has CDR1 KGHSH and CDR2 LQKENI. In nucleotides, the CDR3 is TGTGCCAGCTCACCCCGAGCCGGGACTAGTGGAGGTAATGAGCAGTTCTTC. Translation: CASSPRAGTSGGNEQFF.

The genes are TRBV5-4 and TRBJ2-7, with 7 bases lining up with TRBD1. The CDR3 extends over 14 amino acids. Trimming took 4 bases from V and 3 from J; bases not matched to a gene: 7. Germline values: CDR1 SGHNT, CDR2 YYREEE (reference sequence). The CDR3 coding sequence is TGTGCCAGCAGCGAGGGACAGCCAAGCTACGAGCAGTACTTC. It codes for CASSEGQPSYEQYF.

Notes on this clone: Other DNA variants within this sample encode the same CDR3. The chain carries TRBV27 and TRBJ1-5; D gene unclear. This CDR3 contains 13 residues. Germline CDR1 is MNHEY and CDR2 is SMNVEV (reference sequence). V lost 4 bases and J 0 bases, leaving 4 bases between the germline ends. The CDR3 reads CASSSYSNQPQHF. The DNA of the CDR3 is TGTGCCAGCAGTTCCTATAGCAATCAGCCCCAGCATTTT.

The CDR3 region is CASSLMYRAGTEAFF. The CDR3, as DNA: TGTGCCAGCTCCCTAATGTACAGGGCAGGCACTGAAGCTTTCTTT. This chain connects TRBV27 to TRBJ1-1; possible D gene TRBD1, 6 bases. Germline lookup yields CDR1 MNHEY and CDR2 SMNVEV (reference sequence). The CDR3 loop spans 15 amino acids. Trimming cost V 8 bases and J 4 bases, with 20 bases left between them.

J is TRBJ1-5 and V is TRBV21-1; the DNA was not used to check the table's D call, TRBD1. TRBV21-1 is flagged as a pseudogene. This CDR3 spans 15 amino acids. CDR3 residues: CASRKGDRDNQPQHF. The CDR3 DNA follows: TGTGCCAGCAGGAAGGGGGACAGGGACAATCAGCCCCAGCATTTT.

This clone was recorded once. V and J are TRBV19 and TRBJ2-7, with TRBD1 matching 7 bases. J gave up 1 base and V 5 bases, and 5 bases lay outside the gene matches. The CDR3 totals 14 residues. Germline V gives CDR1 LNHDA, CDR2 SQIVND (reference sequence). The CDR3 here is CASSAGTVSYEQYF. The CDR3 region has the DNA TGTGCCAGTAGTGCCGGGACAGTTTCCTACGAGCAGTACTTC.

The chain couples TRBV5-4 to TRBJ2-7; D unresolved. CDR3 length equals 12 residues. Germline V gene data show CDR1 as SGHNT and CDR2 as YYREEE (reference sequence). V lost 2 bases and J 0 bases, leaving 3 bases between the germline ends. CDR3 sequence (DNA): TGTGCCAGCAGCTTTCTCTCCTACGAGCAGTACTTC. Its protein is CASSFLSYEQYF. The variable domain in full, completed from reference TRBV5-4 and TRBJ2-7, reads ETGVTQSPTHLIKTRGQQVTLRCSSQSGHNTVSWYQQALGQGPQFIFQYYREEENGRGNFPPRFSGLQFPNYSSELNVNALELDDSALYLCASSFLSYEQYFGPGTRLTVT.